The 10 T cell receptor beta chains below were found in one sample sequenced in a study of identical twins. TCRdb analysed the 5' RACE reads with MiXCR anew, one entry per CDR3 protein. The data contain approximately 600,000 distinct CDR3 sequences, around a tenth of them seen just once; the ten biggest clones take up 2.5% to 3.5%. These data were also filed under a second study, of yellow fever vaccine responses in identical twins.

The sequencing sample was made of PBMCs. These receptors came from a woman in her late teens or twenties in good health.

V gene TRBV28 combines with J gene TRBJ1-1; unclear D gene. The V end was cut by 4 bases, the J end by 1 base, with 7 bases between. CDR1 is MDHEN and CDR2 is SYDVKM in the germline V gene. This CDR3 region has 13 residues. For the CDR3, the DNA is TGTGCCAGCAGTTCGTCACCGAACACTGAAGCTTTCTTT. Its translation is CASSSSPNTEAFF.

The table lists this clonotype with a few counts. V is TRBV6-5 and J is TRBJ2-1; D is perhaps TRBD1 or TRBD2 (5 bases each). CDR3 length equals 16 residues. CDR1 MNHEY and CDR2 SVGAGI come from the germline V gene. V was shortened by 0 bases and J by 7 bases, with 16 bases between the two germline ends. CDR3 residues: CASSYSGTPPWNEQFF. The CDR3 DNA is TGTGCCAGCAGTTACTCTGGGACCCCTCCTTGGAATGAGCAGTTCTTC.

This clonotype was seen ten or more times. This chain uses TRBV12-3 or TRBV12-4 with TRBJ2-3, with 7 positions matching TRBD2. The CDR3 has 13 residues. The trim removed 6 bases at V and 10 bases at J, leaving 10 bases unmatched. The DNA of the CDR3 is TGTGCCAGCAGCTACGGCGGGGGAGTCGCGCAGTATTTT. Its translation is CASSYGGGVAQYF.

In this sample, this clonotype turned up many times. This chain connects TRBV4-3 to TRBJ2-1; D may be TRBD2 (5 bases). The CDR3 totals 16 residues. V lost 1 base and J 3 bases, leaving 13 bases between the germline ends. CDR1 LGHNA and CDR2 YSLEER come from the germline V gene. CDR3 DNA sequence: TGCGCCAGCAGCCAAGTCGCTAGCAGCTACTACAATGAGCAGTTCTTC. Translating gives CASSQVASSYYNEQFF.

This clonotype was detected ten times or more. This chain connects TRBV12-3 or TRBV12-4 to TRBJ2-2; 12 bases fit TRBD1. CDR3 length: 16 amino acids. Trimming cost V 7 bases and J 7 bases; bases outside gene matches: 10. The CDR3 loop is CASNQPGQGAVGELFF. Written as DNA, the CDR3 is TGTGCCAGCAATCAACCGGGACAGGGGGCTGTCGGGGAGCTGTTTTTT.

The genes are TRBV20-1 and TRBJ2-7, with D possibly matching TRBD1 (5 bases). Germline-derived CDR1 and CDR2 are DFQATT and SNEGSKA (reference sequence). The CDR3 spans 13 residues. V was shortened by 3 bases and J by 6 bases, with 15 bases between the two germline ends. The CDR3 DNA is TGCAGTGCTAGTGGGGCTGGGTCGGGCGAGCAGTACTTC. Translated, it gives CSASGAGSGEQYF.

The chain has TRBV5-1 and TRBJ2-7; no firm D call. This CDR3 region has 16 residues. Trimming shortened V by 0 bases and J by 1 base, and 14 bases separated the two germline ends. The V gene's germline CDR1 is SGHRS and CDR2 YFSETQ. The CDR3: CASSLVKTSGSYEQYF. CDR3 coding DNA: TGCGCCAGCAGCTTGGTCAAGACTTCTGGTTCCTACGAGCAGTACTTC.

This clonotype was counted at least ten times. CDR3 DNA sequence: TGTGCCAGCAGTTTCAGGGGGATCAATGAAAAACTGTTTTTT. Its protein product is CASSFRGINEKLFF. The rearrangement joins TRBV27 to TRBJ1-4, with TRBD1 matching 7 bases. V trimming: 3 bases; J trimming: 5 bases; junction bases outside the gene matches: 3. This CDR3 region has 14 residues. Germline values: CDR1 MNHEY, CDR2 SMNVEV (reference sequence).

The CDR3 nucleotides are TGCGCCAGCAGTAAGCTAGCGGAATACAATGAGCAGTTCTTC. Encoded protein: CASSKLAEYNEQFF. V and J are TRBV10-1 and TRBJ2-1; 7 nucleotides match TRBD2. Losses at the gene ends were 5 bases for V and 4 bases for J; bases not matched to a gene: 5. This CDR3 comprises 14 residues. The germline V gene encodes CDR1 WNHNN and CDR2 SYGVQD (reference sequence).

The J gene is TRBJ2-1, the V gene TRBV7-2; 14 bases map to TRBD2. CDR1 is SGHTA and CDR2 is FQGNSA in the germline V gene. The CDR3 runs 15 residues. J gave up 11 bases and V 1 base, and 4 bases lay outside the gene matches. The CDR3 region is CASSLGGLAGEKQFF. The CDR3 DNA reads TGTGCCAGCAGCTTAGGGGGACTAGCGGGAGAGAAGCAGTTCTTC.